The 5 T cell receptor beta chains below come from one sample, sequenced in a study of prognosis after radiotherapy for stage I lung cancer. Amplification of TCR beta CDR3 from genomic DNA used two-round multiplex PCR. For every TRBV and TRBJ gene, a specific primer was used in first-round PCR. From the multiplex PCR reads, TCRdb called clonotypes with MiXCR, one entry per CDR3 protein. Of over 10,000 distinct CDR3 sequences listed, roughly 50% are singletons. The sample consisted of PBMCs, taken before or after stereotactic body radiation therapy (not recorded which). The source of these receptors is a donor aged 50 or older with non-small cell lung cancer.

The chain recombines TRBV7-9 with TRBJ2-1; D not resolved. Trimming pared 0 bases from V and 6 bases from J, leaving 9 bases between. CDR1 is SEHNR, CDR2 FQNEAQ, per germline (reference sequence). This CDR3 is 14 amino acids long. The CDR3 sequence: CASSLAGIGNEQFF. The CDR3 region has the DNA TGTGCCAGCAGCTTAGCTGGGATTGGCAATGAGCAGTTCTTC. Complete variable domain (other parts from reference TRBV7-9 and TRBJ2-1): DTGVSQNPRHKITKRGQNVTFRCDPISEHNRLYWYRQTLGQGPEFLTYFQNEAQLEKSRLLSDRFSAERPKGSFSTLEIQRTEQGDSAMYLCASSLAGIGNEQFFGPGTRLTVL.

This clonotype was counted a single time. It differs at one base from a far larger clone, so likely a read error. Here the CDR3 DNA reads TGTGCCATTACCCGGGACCATGGGCAGTTCTTC. It is translated as CAITRDHGQFF. The chain combines TRBV19 with TRBJ2-5; D is possibly TRBD1 or TRBD2 (5 bases each). The J call is in doubt because the DNA end fits TRBJ2-1 better. Looked up from germline, CDR1 is LNHDA and CDR2 is SQIVND (reference sequence). The CDR3 contains 11 residues.

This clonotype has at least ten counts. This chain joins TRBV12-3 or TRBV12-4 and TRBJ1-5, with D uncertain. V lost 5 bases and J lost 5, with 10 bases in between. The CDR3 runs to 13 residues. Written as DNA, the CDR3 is TGTGCCAGCAGTCAAAACAGAGATCAGCCCCAGCATTTT. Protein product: CASSQNRDQPQHF.

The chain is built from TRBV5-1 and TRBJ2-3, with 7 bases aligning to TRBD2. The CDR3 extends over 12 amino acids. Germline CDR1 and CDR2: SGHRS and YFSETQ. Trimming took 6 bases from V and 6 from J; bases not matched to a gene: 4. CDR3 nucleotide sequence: TGCGCCAGCACGGGAGGAGAGGATACGCAGTATTTT. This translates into CASTGGEDTQYF.

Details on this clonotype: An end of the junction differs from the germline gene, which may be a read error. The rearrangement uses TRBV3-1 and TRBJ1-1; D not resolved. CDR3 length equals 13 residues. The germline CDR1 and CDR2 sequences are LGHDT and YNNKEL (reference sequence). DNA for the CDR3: TGTGCCATCAGCCGATGCCTGAACACTGAAGCTTTCTTT. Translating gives CAISRCLNTEAFF.